This note documents a single T cell receptor (beta chain) sequence. The V gene's germline CDR1 is MNHEY and CDR2 SVGAGI. CDR3 length equals 15 residues. J lost 8 bases, V lost 6 bases, and 6 bases had no gene match. The data stem from a study of patients and donors after allogeneic stem cell transplantation. Each CDR3 protein gets one entry after TCRdb re-called the RT-PCR reads with MiXCR. The repertoire holds approximately 24,000 distinct CDR3 sequences, with about 42% as singletons. The J gene is TRBJ2-1, the V gene TRBV6-5, with 14 bases matching TRBD2. Input material: blood, either unsorted or a sorted T cell fraction (not recorded which). The origin of this receptor is a human donor who was either an allogeneic HSCT recipient or a stem cell or donor lymphocyte infusion donor (not recorded which). It is not recorded whose cells these are; they may come from a transplant donor. The CDR3 DNA follows: TGTGCCAGCAGAACCGGGACTAGCGGGAGCCATGAGCAGTTCTTC. It translates to CASRTGTSGSHEQFF.